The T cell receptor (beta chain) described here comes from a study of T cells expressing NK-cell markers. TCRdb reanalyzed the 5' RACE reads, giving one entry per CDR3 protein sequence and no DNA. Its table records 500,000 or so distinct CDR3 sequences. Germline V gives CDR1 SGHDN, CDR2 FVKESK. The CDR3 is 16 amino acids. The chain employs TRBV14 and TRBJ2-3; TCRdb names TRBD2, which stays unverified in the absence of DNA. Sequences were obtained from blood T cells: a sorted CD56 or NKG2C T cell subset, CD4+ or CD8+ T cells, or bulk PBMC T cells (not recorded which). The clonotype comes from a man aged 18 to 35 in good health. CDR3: CASSQQRTSFTDTQYF.